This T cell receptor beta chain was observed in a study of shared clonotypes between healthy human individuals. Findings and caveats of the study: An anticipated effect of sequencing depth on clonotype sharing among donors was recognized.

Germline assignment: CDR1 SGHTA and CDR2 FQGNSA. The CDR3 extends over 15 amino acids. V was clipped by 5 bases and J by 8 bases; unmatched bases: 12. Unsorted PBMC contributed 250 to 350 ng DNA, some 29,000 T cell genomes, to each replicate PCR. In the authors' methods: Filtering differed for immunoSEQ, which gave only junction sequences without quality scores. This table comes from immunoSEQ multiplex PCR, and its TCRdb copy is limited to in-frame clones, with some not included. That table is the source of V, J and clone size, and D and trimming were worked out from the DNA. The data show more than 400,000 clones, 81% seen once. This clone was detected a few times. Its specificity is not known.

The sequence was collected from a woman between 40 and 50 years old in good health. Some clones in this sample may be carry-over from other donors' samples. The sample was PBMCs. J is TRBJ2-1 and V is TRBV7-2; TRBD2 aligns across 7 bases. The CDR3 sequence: CASSLNGAGEDEQFF. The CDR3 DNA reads TGTGCCAGCAGCCTCAACGGGGCGGGAGAGGATGAGCAGTTCTTC. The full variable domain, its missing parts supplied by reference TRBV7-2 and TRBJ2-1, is GAGVSQSPSNKVTEKGKDVELRCDPISGHTALYWYRQSLGQGLEFLIYFQGNSAPDKSGLPSDRFSAERTGGSVSTLTIQRTQQEDSAVYLCASSLNGAGEDEQFFGPGTRLTVL.